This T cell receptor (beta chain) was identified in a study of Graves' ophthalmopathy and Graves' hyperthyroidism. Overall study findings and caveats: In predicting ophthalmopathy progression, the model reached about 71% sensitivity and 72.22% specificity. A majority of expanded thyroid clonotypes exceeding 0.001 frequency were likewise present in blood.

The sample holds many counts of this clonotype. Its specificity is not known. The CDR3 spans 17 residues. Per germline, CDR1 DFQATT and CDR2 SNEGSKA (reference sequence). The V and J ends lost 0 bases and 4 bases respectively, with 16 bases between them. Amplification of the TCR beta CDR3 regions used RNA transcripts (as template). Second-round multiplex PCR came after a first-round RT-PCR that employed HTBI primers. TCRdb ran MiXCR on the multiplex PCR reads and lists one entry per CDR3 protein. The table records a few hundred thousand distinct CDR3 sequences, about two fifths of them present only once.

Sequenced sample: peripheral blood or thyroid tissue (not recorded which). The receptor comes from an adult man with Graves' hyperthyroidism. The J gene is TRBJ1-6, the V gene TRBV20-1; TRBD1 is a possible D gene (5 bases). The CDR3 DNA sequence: TGCAGTGCTAGAGATAGGACCCGGGACCGGTATAATTCACCCCTCCACTTT. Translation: CSARDRTRDRYNSPLHF.